The clone carrying this TCR beta chain was seen many times. Time point of the sample: pre-sensitization, week 0. Treatment here: therapeutic diphenylcyclopropenone sensitization with weekly scalp DPC. The V and J ends lost 3 bases and 7 bases, in that order; junction bases with no gene match: 11. Germline values: CDR1 MDHEN, CDR2 SYDVKM. This CDR3 contains 15 residues. TCRdb itself ran the RACE reads through MiXCR, one entry per CDR3 protein. This table has some 330,000 distinct CDR3 sequences, 5.5% appearing once. The sample comes from a study of human T cells and chemical hapten exposure. The material was whole blood, obtained in connection with sensitization to the hapten diphenylcyclopropenone (DPC). This sequence originates from a woman in her late teens or twenties with alopecia areata. Some clones in this sample may be carry-over from other donors' samples. The gene calls are TRBV28 and TRBJ2-7, with 8 bases that match TRBD1. The CDR3 protein is CASSFNTGTGFEQYF. The CDR3 bases are TGTGCCAGCAGTTTCAACACCGGGACAGGCTTTGAGCAGTACTTC.